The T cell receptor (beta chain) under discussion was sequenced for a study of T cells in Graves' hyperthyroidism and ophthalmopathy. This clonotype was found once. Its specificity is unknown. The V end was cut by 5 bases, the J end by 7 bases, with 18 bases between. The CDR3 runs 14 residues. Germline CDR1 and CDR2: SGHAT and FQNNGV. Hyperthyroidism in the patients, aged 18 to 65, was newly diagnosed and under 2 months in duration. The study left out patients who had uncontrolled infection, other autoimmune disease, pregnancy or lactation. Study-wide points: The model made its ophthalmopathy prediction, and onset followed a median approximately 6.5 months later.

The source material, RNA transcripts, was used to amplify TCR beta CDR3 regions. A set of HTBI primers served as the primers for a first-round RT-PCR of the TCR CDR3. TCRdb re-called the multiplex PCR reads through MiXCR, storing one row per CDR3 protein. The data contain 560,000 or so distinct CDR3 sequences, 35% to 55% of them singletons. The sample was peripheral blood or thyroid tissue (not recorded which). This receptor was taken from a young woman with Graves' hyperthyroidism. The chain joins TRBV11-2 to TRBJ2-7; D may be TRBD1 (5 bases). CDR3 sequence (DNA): TGTGCCAGCAGCGCCAGGGTAGAGGAAAGAGAGCAGTACTTC. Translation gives CASSARVEEREQYF. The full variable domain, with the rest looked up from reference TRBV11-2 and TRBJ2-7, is EAGVAQSPRYKIIEKRQSVAFWCNPISGHATLYWYQQILGQGPKLLIQFQNNGVVDDSQLPKDRFSAERLKGVDSTLKIQPAKLEDSAVYLCASSARVEEREQYFGPGTRLTVT.